This entry lists 21 T cell receptor beta chains sequenced from one sample in a study of patients and donors after allogeneic stem cell transplantation. TCRdb called the RT-PCR reads again in MiXCR, with one record for every CDR3 protein. The sample records approximately 20,000 distinct CDR3 sequences, less than 5% being singletons. Input material: blood, either unsorted or a sorted T cell fraction (not recorded which). The receptors originated from a human donor who was either an allogeneic HSCT recipient or a stem cell or donor lymphocyte infusion donor (not recorded which). It is not recorded whose cells these are; they may come from a transplant donor.

This clonotype has a count of ten or more. This rearrangement joins TRBV18 to TRBJ2-3; TRBD1 matches 11 bases. Germline assignment: CDR1 KGHSH and CDR2 LQKENI. With V trimmed by 2 bases and J by 2 bases, 6 bases remained unmatched. This CDR3 is built from 17 residues. CDR3 region: CASSPKTGQGATDTQYF. The CDR3 nucleotides read TGTGCCAGCTCACCAAAGACCGGACAGGGGGCCACAGATACGCAGTATTTT.

This clonotype has more than one count but fewer than ten. This may be a read error: a much more frequent sequence differs by one nucleotide. The chain combines TRBV28 with TRBJ2-1; 13 positions agree with TRBD2. The CDR3 extends over 16 amino acids. Germline-derived CDR1 and CDR2 are MDHEN and SYDVKM. CDR3 in DNA: TGTGCCAGCAGTTTCGCACTAGCGGGGGGGCCGAATGAGCAGCTCTTC. Translation: CASSFALAGGPNEQLF.

This clonotype was counted at least ten times. This chain joins TRBV5-5 and TRBJ1-5; possibly TRBD1 for D (5 bases). V lost 0 bases and J lost 2, with 6 bases in between. The germline CDR1 and CDR2 sequences are SGHKS and YYEKEE (reference sequence). There are 14 residues in the CDR3. The CDR3 nucleotides are TGTGCCAGCAGCTTGGTGGGGGGCAATCAGCCCCAGCATTTT. This codes for CASSLVGGNQPQHF.

This clonotype was seen at least ten times. This chain links TRBV7-9 with TRBJ1-1, with a possible D match to TRBD1 (6 bases). CDR1 and CDR2 from the germline V gene are SEHNR and FQNEAQ (reference sequence). The CDR3 length is 13 residues. The V and J ends lost 4 bases and 5 bases respectively, with 11 bases between them. Written as DNA, the CDR3 is TGTGCCAGCAGCTGGACAGTTTGGACTGAAGCTTTCTTT. It codes for CASSWTVWTEAFF.

This clonotype was recorded a few times. This sequence joins TRBV20-1 and TRBJ1-5; D unresolved. Per germline, CDR1 DFQATT and CDR2 SNEGSKA (reference sequence). V lost 0 bases and J lost 2, with 11 bases in between. CDR3 length equals 15 residues. The CDR3: CSARDRRKGNQPQHF. The CDR3 DNA follows: TGCAGTGCTAGAGATCGCCGGAAAGGCAATCAGCCCCAGCATTTT.

This clonotype was detected ten times or more. The chain couples TRBV7-9 to TRBJ1-2; D is perhaps TRBD1 (6 bases). Germline CDR1 reads SEHNR; CDR2 reads FQNEAQ (reference sequence). CDR3 size: 15 residues. V was trimmed by 0 bases and J by 5 bases, leaving 13 bases between them. This CDR3 reads CASSLAGTKTYGYTF. Written as DNA, the CDR3 is TGTGCCAGCAGCTTAGCAGGGACAAAGACTTATGGCTACACCTTC.

This clonotype turned up a few times. This rearrangement joins TRBV7-9 to TRBJ1-5; D is unclear. Germline V gene data show CDR1 as SEHNR and CDR2 as FQNEAQ (reference sequence). This CDR3 has 13 amino acids. V gave up 1 base and J gave up 6 bases, with 7 bases separating them. As DNA, the CDR3 is TGTGCCAGCAGCTTAGGCGGCCCTCAGCCCCAGCATTTT. Amino acid sequence: CASSLGGPQPQHF.

In its sample, this clonotype was seen many times. V and J are TRBV20-1 and TRBJ2-7; TRBD2 might be the D (5 bases). The germline V gene encodes CDR1 DFQATT and CDR2 SNEGSKA (reference sequence). This CDR3 has 11 amino acids. Trimming left V 2 bases short and J 4 bases short, with 6 bases between. CDR3 protein: CSARTGYEQYF. The CDR3 DNA is TGCAGTGCTAGAACGGGGTACGAGCAGTACTTC.

This clonotype was seen at least ten times. The CDR3 sequence: CASSHGGDRALSGYTF. In DNA form, the CDR3 reads TGTGCCAGCTCCCACGGTGGGGACAGGGCTTTGTCTGGCTACACCTTC. J is TRBJ1-2 and V is TRBV18; the match to TRBD1 covers 9 bases. Germline assignment: CDR1 KGHSH and CDR2 LQKENI. V shed 6 bases and J 7 bases; nucleotides not matched to a gene: 15. The CDR3 is 16 amino acids.

Many counts were recorded for this clonotype. The gene calls are TRBV2 and TRBJ1-2; D is uncertain. This CDR3 spans 13 amino acids. CDR1 SNHLY and CDR2 FYNNEI come from the germline V gene. Trimming removed 6 bases at V and 2 bases at J, with 10 bases between. The CDR3, as DNA: TGTGCCAGCAGCTGGGCGGAAAACTATGGCTACACCTTC. It yields the protein CASSWAENYGYTF.

This clonotype was counted many times. The V gene is TRBV12-3 or TRBV12-4, the J gene TRBJ2-1, with 9 bases identical to TRBD2. CDR3 length: 16 amino acids. The junction had 10 bases not matched to a gene; V was cut back by 2 bases and J by 8 bases. The CDR3 protein is CASSLLGAGGTDEQFF. The CDR3, as DNA: TGTGCCAGCAGTTTATTAGGAGCGGGAGGTACCGATGAGCAGTTCTTC.

This clonotype was observed at least ten times. DNA of the CDR3: TGTGCCAGCAGCCCTATGGGGGGGGGAACAGATACGCAGTATTTT. It is translated as CASSPMGGGTDTQYF. This chain joins TRBV7-2 and TRBJ2-3; 7 bases align to TRBD2. The CDR3 length is 15 residues. The V gene end was trimmed by 5 bases and the J gene end by 3 bases; junction bases not matched to a gene: 8. Germline loops: CDR1 SGHTA, CDR2 FQGNSA.

This chain connects TRBV2 to TRBJ1-1; TRBD1 matches at 7 bases. The CDR3 extends over 17 amino acids. CDR1 is SNHLY, CDR2 FYNNEI, per germline. The trim removed 3 bases at V and 4 bases at J, leaving 14 bases unmatched. CDR3 sequence reads: CASSDLRDSDRGTEAFF. The CDR3 coding sequence is TGTGCCAGCAGTGACCTCCGGGACAGCGATAGGGGCACTGAAGCTTTCTTT.

V is TRBV14 and J is TRBJ2-7; 7 bases match TRBD1. Per germline, CDR1 SGHDN and CDR2 FVKESK. J was trimmed by 4 bases and V by 2 bases; bases with no gene match: 11. The CDR3 is made up of 16 amino acids. The CDR3 sequence: CASSQSPRDSRYEQYF. CDR3 in DNA: TGTGCCAGCAGCCAATCACCCCGGGACAGCAGGTACGAGCAGTACTTC.

This clonotype was observed a few times. V usage is TRBV7-9 and J usage is TRBJ1-6, with D possibly matching TRBD1 (5 bases). The germline gives CDR1 SEHNR, CDR2 FQNEAQ (reference sequence). The CDR3 extends over 15 amino acids. V dropped 2 bases and J dropped 10 bases, with 15 bases sitting between them. CDR3 sequence reads: CASSLQGFVGSPLHF. The CDR3 DNA reads as TGTGCCAGCAGCTTACAGGGTTTTGTCGGCTCACCCCTCCACTTT.

This clonotype was found many times. This chain links TRBV20-1 with TRBJ1-1; 12 bases match TRBD1. The CDR3 sequence is 13 residues long. The V and J ends lost 3 bases and 8 bases, in that order; junction bases with no gene match: 4. Looked up from germline, CDR1 is DFQATT and CDR2 is SNEGSKA (reference sequence). In DNA, the CDR3 is TGCAGTGCTAGCAAGGGGACAGGGGGCGAAGCTTTCTTT. Its protein product is CSASKGTGGEAFF.

V usage is TRBV15 and J usage is TRBJ1-1, with TRBD1 as a possible D gene (5 bases). Looked up from germline, CDR1 is LNHNV and CDR2 is YYDKDF (reference sequence). V shed 3 bases and J shed 5 bases, with 13 bases lying between them. The length of the CDR3 is 14 residues. CDR3 protein: CATSRGQGSTEAFF. In DNA, the CDR3 is TGTGCCACCAGCAGGGGGCAGGGCAGTACTGAAGCTTTCTTT. The variable domain in full, with the rest retrieved from reference TRBV15 and TRBJ1-1, is DAMVIQNPRYQVTQFGKPVTLSCSQTLNHNVMYWYQQKSSQAPKLLFHYYDKDFNNEADTPDNFQSRRPNTSFCFLDIRSPGLGDTAMYLCATSRGQGSTEAFFGQGTRLTVV.

There are a few counts of this clonotype. V usage is TRBV2 and J usage is TRBJ2-5; the D gene is possibly TRBD1 (6 bases). The CDR3 has 13 residues. Germline V lookup: CDR1 SNHLY, CDR2 FYNNEI. V lost 7 bases, J lost 3 bases, and 12 bases lay in between. This CDR3 is CASTQYREETQYF. The CDR3 bases are TGTGCCAGCACCCAATACAGGGAAGAGACCCAGTACTTC.

There are many counts of this clonotype. This chain uses TRBV28 with TRBJ1-1; D is uncertain. Germline lookup yields CDR1 MDHEN and CDR2 SYDVKM. Trimming shortened V by 3 bases and J by 2 bases, and 10 bases separated the two germline ends. The CDR3 is made up of 14 amino acids. The CDR3 loop reads CASSLGVRNTEAFF. CDR3 sequence (DNA): TGTGCCAGCAGTTTGGGAGTCCGTAACACTGAAGCTTTCTTT. Drawing the rest from reference TRBV28 and TRBJ1-1, the complete variable domain is DVKVTQSSRYLVKRTGEKVFLECVQDMDHENMFWYRQDPGLGLRLIYFSYDVKMKEKGDIPEGYSVSREKKERFSLILESASTNQTSMYLCASSLGVRNTEAFFGQGTRLTVV.

This clonotype was observed many times. The genes are TRBV11-2 and TRBJ1-1; no clear D gene. Germline CDR1 SGHAT, CDR2 FQNNGV. The CDR3 is 14 residues long. V dropped 7 bases and J dropped 6 bases, with 18 bases sitting between them. Here the CDR3 reads CASTGDTRRAEAFF. The CDR3 DNA is TGTGCCAGCACCGGCGATACGAGACGCGCTGAAGCTTTCTTT.

In this sample, this clonotype turned up many times. The chain employs TRBV20-1 and TRBJ2-7; 10 nucleotides match TRBD2. With 3 bases clipped from V and 5 bases from J, the junction kept 7 bases outside the gene matches. The CDR3 has 14 residues. CDR1 is DFQATT and CDR2 is SNEGSKA in the germline V gene (reference sequence). As DNA, the CDR3 is TGCAGTGCTAGGCTAGCGGGAGTCGTTGACGAGCAGTACTTC. Protein product: CSARLAGVVDEQYF.